These 31 T cell receptor beta chains came from one sample sequenced in a study of T-cell reconstitution after alpha-beta-depleted transplantation in children. Unique molecular identifiers were built into the TCRbeta library. Each CDR3 protein gets one entry after TCRdb re-called the PCR reads with MiXCR. The sample carries some 600,000 distinct CDR3 sequences, 10% to 15% recorded once. The sequenced sample was PBMCs, mostly from graft donor cells, obtained 360 days after TCRalphabeta/CD19-depleted stem cell transplant. The receptors were gathered from a male patient under 18 who had a stem cell transplant for acute myeloid leukemia, so the T cells may come from the graft donor.

This clonotype was observed many times. The chain joins TRBV24-1 to TRBJ2-1; D uncertain. Germline CDR1 and CDR2: KGHDR and SFDVKD. The V and J ends lost 12 bases and 9 bases respectively, with 14 bases between them. CDR3 length equals 11 residues. The DNA for the CDR3 is TGTGCCTCTCTTGAGCTTGGTGAGCAGTTCTTC. Translated, it gives CASLELGEQFF.

This clonotype has only a few counts. The chain has TRBV6-5 and TRBJ2-4; D might be TRBD2 (5 bases). The germline CDR1 and CDR2 sequences are MNHEY and SVGAGI. This CDR3 contains 14 residues. Trimming took off 5 bases at V and 5 bases at J, with 13 bases between the two ends. CDR3 region: CASSPRLRENIQYF. In DNA, the CDR3 is TGTGCCAGCAGTCCTCGACTGAGGGAAAACATTCAGTACTTC.

This clonotype was found a few times. V is TRBV12-3 or TRBV12-4 and J is TRBJ2-7; D ambiguous. CDR3 size: 13 residues. Trimming pared 5 bases from V and 3 bases from J, leaving 11 bases between. The CDR3 loop reads CASSAQPRYEQYF. The CDR3 nucleotides read TGTGCCAGCAGTGCCCAACCACGCTACGAGCAGTACTTC.

This clonotype was observed a single time. Possible read error: a much larger clone is one base away. The chain combines TRBV7-2 with TRBJ2-3, with TRBD1 matching over 12 bases. CDR3 size: 16 residues. V was pared by 4 bases and J by 5 bases, with 7 bases of the junction left unmatched. Germline V gene lookup returns CDR1 SGHTA and CDR2 FQGNSA. For the CDR3, the DNA is TGTGCCAGCAGCTGGGACAGGGGGCAAGGCAAAGATACGCAGTATTTT. Its translation: CASSWDRGQGKDTQYF.

This clonotype was picked up many times. The V call is TRBV28, the J call TRBJ2-3; 11 bases line up with TRBD1. The CDR3 is 15 amino acids. In germline, CDR1 is MDHEN, CDR2 SYDVKM. With 6 bases clipped from V and 4 bases from J, the junction kept 6 bases outside the gene matches. The chain's CDR3 is CASSPDRGRADTQYF. The CDR3 bases are TGTGCCAGCAGCCCGGACAGGGGGCGAGCAGATACGCAGTATTTT.

This clonotype showed up just a few times. The chain combines TRBV18 with TRBJ1-5; perhaps TRBD1 as D (6 bases). The germline gives CDR1 KGHSH, CDR2 LQKENI. The V gene lost 0 bases and the J gene lost 15 bases, with 18 bases spanning the gap. The CDR3 consists of 14 residues. The CDR3 DNA follows: TGTGCCAGCTCACCACCTCAGAGGGCGGGGGCTCCGCATTTT. Protein: CASSPPQRAGAPHF.

On this clonotype itself: Given a much more abundant clone one base away, this may be a read error. This sequence joins TRBV20-1 and TRBJ2-7; 9 nucleotides align to TRBD2. The germline CDR1 and CDR2 sequences are DFQATT and SNEGSKA (reference sequence). The CDR3 covers 14 residues. Losses at the gene ends were 7 bases for V and 7 bases for J; bases not matched to a gene: 14. This CDR3 reads CSDPSTSGSLEQYF. The CDR3, as DNA: TGCAGTGATCCTTCGACTAGCGGTTCCTTAGAGCAGTACTTC.

The J gene is TRBJ2-2, the V gene TRBV7-3; D unresolved. Germline CDR1 and CDR2: SGHTA and FQGTGA. Trimming pared 3 bases from V and 7 bases from J, leaving 12 bases between. The CDR3 is 14 amino acids. The CDR3 nucleotides are TGTGCCAGCAGCTTCCCTAGTCCTGGCGGGGAGCTGTTTTTT. It yields the protein CASSFPSPGGELFF.

The chain joins TRBV6-5 to TRBJ2-1, with TRBD2 matching over 7 bases. V dropped 4 bases and J dropped 7; count of bases not matched to a gene: 7. Germline V gene sequence: CDR1 MNHEY, CDR2 SVGAGI. This CDR3 has 14 residues. As DNA, the CDR3 is TGTGCCAGCAGTTGGGCGGGAGCCAGGAATGAGCAGTTCTTC. As protein: CASSWAGARNEQFF.

In this sample, this clonotype turned up a few times. The chain has TRBV28 and TRBJ2-1; TRBD1 matches at 10 bases. The germline CDR1 and CDR2 sequences are MDHEN and SYDVKM. V dropped 6 bases and J dropped 6; count of bases not matched to a gene: 8. The CDR3 covers 15 residues. The CDR3 DNA follows: TGTGCCAGCAGGCCCTTTTGGACAGGGGGCAATGAGCAGTTCTTC. Its translation is CASRPFWTGGNEQFF.

This clonotype was found many times. The V call is TRBV20-1, the J call TRBJ2-3, with 9 bases identical to TRBD2. The CDR3 has 17 residues. Germline trimming cut 1 base from V and 6 bases from J; bases unmatched to any gene: 14. CDR1 and CDR2 (germline): DFQATT, SNEGSKA (reference sequence). This CDR3 is CSARAAWGAGGLDTQYF. CDR3 nucleotides: TGCAGTGCTAGAGCCGCCTGGGGAGCGGGAGGACTCGATACGCAGTATTTT.

This clonotype was observed at least ten times. The V and J genes are TRBV7-2 and TRBJ2-1; 12 bases agree with TRBD2. Germline CDR1 reads SGHTA; CDR2 reads FQGNSA. V was pared by 5 bases and J by 10 bases, with 18 bases of the junction left unmatched. There are 18 residues in the CDR3. This CDR3 reads CASSPRTSGTSYPGEQFF. CDR3 nucleotides: TGTGCCAGCAGCCCCCGGACTAGCGGGACCTCATACCCCGGGGAGCAGTTCTTC.

This clonotype has ten or more counts. The chain joins TRBV6-5 to TRBJ2-3, with D hard to call. The CDR3 sequence is 11 residues long. Per the germline V gene, CDR1 is MNHEY and CDR2 is SVGAGI. Trimming shortened V by 8 bases and J by 11 bases, and 14 bases separated the two germline ends. The CDR3 spells CASRERSRQYF. As DNA, the CDR3 is TGTGCCAGCCGCGAACGATCTAGGCAGTATTTT.

The rearrangement joins TRBV20-1 to TRBJ2-3; 13 positions agree with TRBD2. CDR1 DFQATT and CDR2 SNEGSKA come from the germline V gene (reference sequence). The CDR3 has 17 residues. V shed 3 bases and J 2 bases; nucleotides not matched to a gene: 8. CDR3 amino acids: CSARELAGGSYTDTQYF. The CDR3 DNA reads as TGCAGTGCTAGGGAACTAGCGGGAGGGAGCTACACAGATACGCAGTATTTT.

This chain connects TRBV11-3 to TRBJ2-1; 9 nucleotides agree with TRBD2. There are 18 residues in the CDR3. J was trimmed by 0 bases and V by 1 base; bases with no gene match: 7. Germline V lookup: CDR1 SGHNT, CDR2 YENEEA. CDR3 coding DNA: TGTGCCAGCAGCTTAGTGGTACTAGCGGGTCCCTCCTACAATGAGCAGTTCTTC. Its protein is CASSLVVLAGPSYNEQFF.

The table lists this clonotype with many counts. V and J are TRBV18 and TRBJ2-7; D is undetermined. Trimming took 3 bases from V and 1 from J, leaving 10 bases between them. CDR3 size: 14 residues. Germline V gene sequence: CDR1 KGHSH, CDR2 LQKENI. The CDR3 nucleotides read TGTGCCAGCTCACCTTACACAGCTTCCTACGAGCAGTACTTC. Protein product: CASSPYTASYEQYF.

This clonotype was recorded at least ten times. The gene calls are TRBV28 and TRBJ2-4; no clear D. V was cut by 1 base and J by 4 bases, with 23 bases left in between. Germline CDR1 is MDHEN and CDR2 is SYDVKM. This CDR3 is built from 19 residues. CDR3 sequence (DNA): TGTGCCAGCAGTTTATCCGCCTCCCCGGTTTCCTACCGTAAAAACATTCAGTACTTC. It specifies CASSLSASPVSYRKNIQYF.

This chain joins TRBV27 and TRBJ2-1, with 8 bases aligning to TRBD2. This CDR3 spans 16 amino acids. J lost 8 bases, V lost 4 bases, and 13 bases had no gene match. Germline CDR1 is MNHEY and CDR2 is SMNVEV (reference sequence). CDR3 nucleotide sequence: TGTGCCAGCAGTTATCGCTTTCCAGCGGGAGTCGATGAGCAGTTCTTC. Translation gives CASSYRFPAGVDEQFF.

This clonotype showed up just a few times. The genes are TRBV9 and TRBJ2-5; D is unresolved. Germline V gene sequence: CDR1 SGDLS, CDR2 YYNGEE. With 0 bases removed from V and 7 bases from J, the gap between germline ends came to 13 bases. The CDR3 loop spans 14 amino acids. The CDR3 spells CASSVETTGGTQYF. The CDR3 nucleotides are TGTGCCAGCAGCGTAGAGACGACCGGCGGGACCCAGTACTTC.

This clonotype has at least ten counts. The J gene is TRBJ2-3, the V gene TRBV29-1; TRBD2 matches 10 bases. The germline CDR1 and CDR2 sequences are SQVTM and ANQGSEA. This CDR3 contains 15 residues. Trimming at V came to 4 bases and at J to 1 base, leaving 5 bases not matched to a gene. The CDR3, as DNA: TGCAGCGTTGTTAGCGGGAGGACTGGCACAGATACGCAGTATTTT. This translates into CSVVSGRTGTDTQYF.

CDR3 coding DNA: TGTGCCAGCAGTTCGGGACATTTCAATCAGCCCCAGCATTTT. As protein: CASSSGHFNQPQHF. The chain is built from TRBV28 and TRBJ1-5; possibly TRBD1 for D (6 bases). Trimming took 4 bases from V and 3 from J, leaving 10 bases between them. Germline values: CDR1 MDHEN, CDR2 SYDVKM. The CDR3 has 14 amino acids.

This clonotype came up a few times. The CDR3 spells CASSLWPSLGGNEQFF. The CDR3 coding sequence is TGTGCCAGCAGTTTGTGGCCTAGCTTGGGAGGCAATGAGCAGTTCTTC. The gene calls are TRBV27 and TRBJ2-1; perhaps TRBD2 as D (6 bases). Germline values: CDR1 MNHEY, CDR2 SMNVEV (reference sequence). The CDR3 extends over 16 amino acids. V dropped 3 bases and J dropped 6 bases, with 18 bases sitting between them.

This clonotype was counted ten times or more. This chain uses TRBV29-1 with TRBJ2-2, with D possibly matching TRBD1 (6 bases). The CDR3 runs to 14 residues. Germline values: CDR1 SQVTM, CDR2 ANQGSEA. Trimming pared 7 bases from V and 4 bases from J, leaving 16 bases between. The CDR3 DNA sequence: TGCAGCGCCACGGGACACCCGGGCACCGGGGAGCTGTTTTTT. This encodes CSATGHPGTGELFF.

Many counts were recorded for this clonotype. The V and J genes are TRBV15 and TRBJ2-2; 12 bases match TRBD2. The germline CDR1 and CDR2 sequences are LNHNV and YYDKDF (reference sequence). The CDR3 is made up of 19 amino acids. Germline trimming cut 11 bases from V and 3 bases from J; bases unmatched to any gene: 19. The CDR3 region has the DNA TGTGCCGCCGCCCCAGGACTAGCGGGACCTCTCTCTTACACCGGGGAGCTGTTTTTT. As protein: CAAAPGLAGPLSYTGELFF.

This sequence joins TRBV28 and TRBJ2-5, with D possibly being TRBD1 or TRBD2 (6 bases each). V was pared by 6 bases and J by 2 bases, with 19 bases between. CDR3 length: 16 amino acids. Germline CDR1 MDHEN, CDR2 SYDVKM. CDR3 DNA sequence: TGTGCCAGCAGGGAACATAGGGGGGATTCGCAAGAGACCCAGTACTTC. It encodes CASREHRGDSQETQYF. Using reference TRBV28 and TRBJ2-5 for the parts outside the CDR3, the full variable domain is DVKVTQSSRYLVKRTGEKVFLECVQDMDHENMFWYRQDPGLGLRLIYFSYDVKMKEKGDIPEGYSVSREKKERFSLILESASTNQTSMYLCASREHRGDSQETQYFGPGTRLLVL.

The CDR3 here is CSARTHSNEQFF. CDR3 nucleotide sequence: TGCAGTGCTAGAACCCATAGCAATGAGCAGTTCTTC. The gene calls are TRBV20-1 and TRBJ2-1; D is unclear. CDR1 is DFQATT and CDR2 is SNEGSKA in the germline V gene (reference sequence). The V gene lost 2 bases and the J gene lost 6 bases, with 8 bases spanning the gap. There are 12 residues in the CDR3.

This clonotype has more than one count but fewer than ten. The V gene is TRBV29-1, the J gene TRBJ2-3; D perhaps matches TRBD2 (5 bases). V lost 7 bases to trimming and J lost 0 bases, with 29 bases between them. Germline V gives CDR1 SQVTM, CDR2 ANQGSEA. The CDR3 is 19 residues long. The CDR3 here is CSATFRTPLTIYSTDTQYF. Written as DNA, the CDR3 is TGCAGCGCCACTTTCCGGACTCCGCTAACAATTTATAGCACAGATACGCAGTATTTT.

This clonotype was seen repeatedly, ten times or more. V and J are TRBV7-2 and TRBJ2-2; 10 nucleotides align to TRBD2. The length of the CDR3 is 17 residues. Germline CDR1 is SGHTA and CDR2 is FQGNSA. Germline trimming cut 6 bases from V and 6 bases from J; bases unmatched to any gene: 13. CDR3 sequence (DNA): TGTGCCAGCAGGAGCTTAGGCCTAGCGGGAGAACCCGGGGAGCTGTTTTTT. This translates into CASRSLGLAGEPGELFF.

V gene TRBV10-3 combines with J gene TRBJ2-5; TRBD2 agrees at 8 bases. The CDR3 length is 14 residues. Germline CDR1 and CDR2: ENHRY and SYGVKD. V shed 5 bases and J 2 bases; nucleotides not matched to a gene: 4. Here the CDR3 reads CAISPGGGQETQYF. CDR3 nucleotide sequence: TGTGCCATCAGTCCCGGGGGGGGGCAAGAGACCCAGTACTTC.

This clonotype occurred a few times. The J gene is TRBJ2-2, the V gene TRBV29-1, with D perhaps matching TRBD2 (5 bases). CDR1 is SQVTM and CDR2 is ANQGSEA in the germline V gene. The CDR3 length is 13 residues. The V gene lost 2 bases and the J gene lost 7 bases, with 11 bases spanning the gap. DNA for the CDR3: TGCAGCGTTGAAAGGGTTGAGGGCGGGGAGCTGTTTTTT. It is translated as CSVERVEGGELFF.

The chain employs TRBV10-3 and TRBJ2-2; TRBD2 agrees at 7 bases. CDR1 and CDR2 from the germline V gene are ENHRY and SYGVKD. CDR3 length equals 15 residues. The J segment lost 3 bases and the V segment lost 6 bases, leaving 7 bases of the junction unmatched. CDR3 nucleotides: TGTGCCATCAGACTCGGCGGGGGAGACACCGGGGAGCTGTTTTTT. This sequence encodes CAIRLGGGDTGELFF.